This T cell receptor (beta chain) was observed in a study of CD8+CD57+ T cells in acquired aplastic anemia. TCR beta VDJ combinations and CDR3 sequences were profiled from genomic DNA. One entry per CDR3 protein, called by TCRdb with MiXCR from the reads. The sample lists fewer than 250,000 distinct CDR3 sequences; 40% to 50% were seen once. The CDR3 is 11 residues long, ends included. Germline CDR1 and CDR2: SEHNR and FQNEAQ (reference sequence). The sequenced patients had an expansion of CD8+CD57+ cells seen by flow cytometry. Regarding the study as a whole: The number of CD8+ CDR3 sequences shared by patients and controls was around 30. No significant patient-versus-control difference appeared in CD8+ Simpson's diversity.

This clonotype occurred once. Its antigen is unknown. The missing conserved phenylalanine or tryptophan at the end of this CDR3 makes a read error likely. The limits of the CDR3 on the DNA are not certain, so only TCRdb's listed CDR3 is given. The sequence was obtained from a human donor with aplastic anemia. The sample taken for sequencing was sorted CD4+, CD8+, or CD8+CD57+ T cells (not recorded which) from PBMCs. The gene calls are TRBV7-9 and TRBJ1-4; the table's D call of TRBD1 was not tested on the DNA. The CDR3 here is CASSLVAGDLV.